This T cell receptor (beta chain) was found in a study of T cells in Graves' hyperthyroidism and ophthalmopathy. This clonotype was counted a few times. It was RNA transcripts that yielded the amplified TCR beta CDR3 regions. RT-PCR in the first round (using the HTBI primer set) targeted the TCR CDR3. TCRdb itself ran the multiplex PCR reads through MiXCR, one entry per CDR3 protein. The data show some 380,000 distinct CDR3 sequences, about 13% seen once. Recently diagnosed hyperthyroidism of less than 2 months' duration affected patients aged 18 to 65. The sample, blood from the first hyperthyroidism diagnosis, precedes any ophthalmopathy symptoms. Trimming stripped 0 bases from V and 0 bases from J, with 9 bases between. Germline assignment: CDR1 SGDLS and CDR2 YYNGEE. The CDR3 length is 15 residues.

The source material was blood. This rearrangement joins TRBV9 to TRBJ1-1; D remains unclear. The source of this sequence is a man aged 25 to 40 with Graves' hyperthyroidism that later progressed to Graves' ophthalmopathy. The chain's CDR3 is CASSVGTEMNTEAFF. The CDR3 DNA reads TGTGCCAGCAGCGTAGGAACAGAAATGAACACTGAAGCTTTCTTT.